Reported below is one TCR beta chain. The antigen remains undetermined. The length of the CDR3 is 14 residues. CDR1 LGHNA and CDR2 YNFKEQ come from the germline V gene. Trimming took 4 bases from V and 5 from J, leaving 15 bases between them. This record belongs to a study of beta chain features in type 1 diabetes. Study results and caveats: VDJ junctions from patients with type 1 diabetes contained fewer insertions and more deletions. Equally in patients and controls, shorter templates might have been favored by PCR.

Reverse transcribing all isolated RNA meant expressed TCRB transcripts were sequenced. The table came from immunoSEQ multiplex PCR; TCRdb's copy has only in-frame clones and leaves some out. The table has around 300,000 clones, 9.5% to 12% seen once. Specimen: naive CD4+ T cells from blood. The chain couples TRBV4-2 to TRBJ2-7; a possible D gene is TRBD1 (6 bases). The receptor was derived from a woman aged 25 to 39 in good health. Written as DNA, the CDR3 is TGTGCCAGCAGCCGAGTACCGGGACAAGACGAGCAGTACTTC. Amino acid sequence: CASSRVPGQDEQYF.